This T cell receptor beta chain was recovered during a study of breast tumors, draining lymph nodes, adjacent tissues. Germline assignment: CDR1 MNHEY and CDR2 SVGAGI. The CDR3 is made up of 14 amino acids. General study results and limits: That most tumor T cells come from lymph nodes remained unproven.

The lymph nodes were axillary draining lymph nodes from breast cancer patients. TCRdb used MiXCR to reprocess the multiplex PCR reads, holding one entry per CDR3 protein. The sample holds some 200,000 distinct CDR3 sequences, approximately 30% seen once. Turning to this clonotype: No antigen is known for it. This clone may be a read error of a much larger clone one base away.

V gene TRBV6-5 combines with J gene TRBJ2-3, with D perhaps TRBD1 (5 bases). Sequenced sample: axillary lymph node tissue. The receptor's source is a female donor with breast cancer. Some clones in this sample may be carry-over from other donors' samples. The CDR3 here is CASGYRISTDTQYF. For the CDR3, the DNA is TGTGCCAGCGGTTACAGGATCAGCACAGATACGCAGTATTTT.